Below, 7 T cell receptor beta chains from the same sample are listed, as sequenced in a study of blood T cells in healthy people across ages. A second roughly 7 to 11 cycle PCR used barcoded and J-beta primers. A single record per CDR3 protein comes from TCRdb applying MiXCR to the 5' RACE reads. Of around 1.7 million distinct CDR3 sequences in the sample, 28% were seen once. The sequencing input was blood. These receptors came from a woman aged 30 to 39 in good health.

This sequence joins TRBV28 and TRBJ2-5; D remains ambiguous. Between the trimmed V and J ends, which lost 4 bases and 5 bases, there was a span of 14 bases. CDR1 MDHEN and CDR2 SYDVKM come from the germline V gene. This CDR3 is 14 amino acids long. CDR3 nucleotide sequence: TGTGCCAGCAGTTCTAGTGGGGTTGTCGAGACCCAGTACTTC. This sequence encodes CASSSSGVVETQYF.

Many counts were recorded for this clonotype. This chain connects TRBV4-1 to TRBJ2-3; 8 nucleotides align to TRBD2. The CDR3 extends over 17 amino acids. Germline CDR1 is MGHRA and CDR2 is YSYEKL. The V gene end was trimmed by 1 base and the J gene end by 0 bases; junction bases not matched to a gene: 6. The CDR3 is CASSQAREGGSTDTQYF. In DNA, the CDR3 is TGCGCCAGCAGCCAAGCCCGGGAGGGGGGTAGCACAGATACGCAGTATTTT.

A few counts support this clonotype. CDR3 in amino acids: CASSYSKWGGTGELFF. DNA of the CDR3: TGTGCCAGCAGTTACTCGAAGTGGGGAGGCACCGGGGAGCTGTTTTTT. This chain uses TRBV6-5 with TRBJ2-2, with D tentatively TRBD2 (6 bases). In germline, CDR1 is MNHEY, CDR2 SVGAGI. V was pared by 0 bases and J by 4 bases, with 12 bases between. This CDR3 is built from 16 residues.

The chain is built from TRBV7-2 and TRBJ2-3; a possible D gene is TRBD2 (6 bases). Per the germline V gene, CDR1 is SGHTA and CDR2 is FQGNSA. The CDR3 length is 16 residues. Trimming cost V 5 bases and J 6 bases, with 21 bases left between them. DNA for the CDR3: TGTGCCAGCAGCCCGTACGTTGGGGGGTTGAGTGATACGCAGTATTTT. Amino acids: CASSPYVGGLSDTQYF.

This clonotype was found a few times. CDR3 in DNA: TGTGCCAGCACGAACAGATATGGCTACACCTTC. Translation gives CASTNRYGYTF. This chain joins TRBV12-3 or TRBV12-4 and TRBJ1-2; D unclear. Trimming took 7 bases from V and 5 from J, leaving 8 bases between them. The CDR3 runs 11 residues.

Details on this clonotype: Sequence at one end of the junction differs from germline and may be a read error. The gene calls are TRBV12-3 or TRBV12-4 and TRBJ2-3; 13 nucleotides match TRBD2. The CDR3 has 18 amino acids. The DNA for the CDR3 is TGTGCCAGCAGGGGACTAGCGGGGCTTCGCTTTAGCACAGATGCGCAGTATTTT. This codes for CASRGLAGLRFSTDAQYF.

V gene TRBV29-1 combines with J gene TRBJ1-2; possible D gene TRBD1, 6 bases. The CDR3 is 15 amino acids. V lost 5 bases and J 1 base, leaving 17 bases between the germline ends. Germline V gene data show CDR1 as SQVTM and CDR2 as ANQGSEA. The CDR3 is CSVLAQGRDNYGYTF. In DNA, the CDR3 is TGCAGCGTTCTTGCCCAGGGGCGCGATAACTATGGCTACACCTTC.